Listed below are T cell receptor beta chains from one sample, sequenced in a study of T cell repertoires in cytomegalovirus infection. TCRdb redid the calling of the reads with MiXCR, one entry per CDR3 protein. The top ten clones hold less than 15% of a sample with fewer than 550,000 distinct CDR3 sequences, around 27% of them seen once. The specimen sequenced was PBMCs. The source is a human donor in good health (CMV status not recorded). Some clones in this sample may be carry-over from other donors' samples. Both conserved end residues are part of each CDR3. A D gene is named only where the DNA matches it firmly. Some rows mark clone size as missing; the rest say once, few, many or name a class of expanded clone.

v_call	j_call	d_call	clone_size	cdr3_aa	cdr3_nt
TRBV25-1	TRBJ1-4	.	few	CASSDSRTPRRKLFF	TGTGCCAGCAGTGATTCGCGGACCCCGCGGAGGAAACTGTTTTTT
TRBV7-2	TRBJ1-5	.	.	CASSLGGLAQPQHF	TGTGCCAGCAGCCTGGGGGGGCTCGCTCAGCCCCAGCATTTT
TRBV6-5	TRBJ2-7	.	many	CASSLGLGSYEQYF	TGTGCCAGCAGTTTAGGACTGGGGAGCTACGAGCAGTACTTC
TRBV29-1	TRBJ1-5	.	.	CSVSTSNGGSNQPQHF	TGCAGCGTCAGCACCAGTAATGGGGGTAGCAATCAGCCCCAGCATTTT
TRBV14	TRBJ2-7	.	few	CASSQTLRGEQYF	TGTGCCAGCAGCCAGACCTTGAGGGGCGAGCAGTACTTC
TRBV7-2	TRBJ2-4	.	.	CASSLTSGTDIQYF	TGTGCCAGCAGCCTTACCTCCGGGACCGACATTCAGTACTTC
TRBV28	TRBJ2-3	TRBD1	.	CASFSGWDRVSTDTQYF	TGTGCCAGCTTCTCCGGCTGGGACAGGGTCAGCACAGATACGCAGTATTTT
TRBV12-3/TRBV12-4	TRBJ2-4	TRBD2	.	CASSSGAGYQSIQYF	TGTGCCAGCAGTTCCGGAGCGGGATATCAAAGCATTCAGTACTTC
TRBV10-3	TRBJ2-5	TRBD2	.	CAISESIGRAPETQYF	TGTGCCATCAGTGAGTCGATCGGGAGGGCGCCAGAGACCCAGTACTTC
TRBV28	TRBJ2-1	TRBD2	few	CASSFLGLADYNEQFF	TGTGCCAGCAGTTTTTTGGGACTAGCGGACTACAATGAGCAGTTCTTC
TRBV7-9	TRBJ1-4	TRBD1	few	CASSLATGPTNEKLFF	TGTGCCAGCAGCTTAGCGACAGGGCCAACTAATGAAAAACTGTTTTTT
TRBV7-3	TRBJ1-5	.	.	CASSRWARTSNQPQHF	TGTGCCAGCAGCCGTTGGGCGAGAACCAGCAATCAGCCCCAGCATTTT
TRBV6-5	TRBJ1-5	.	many	CASSYSGQGSNQPQHF	TGTGCCAGCAGTTACTCGGGCCAGGGGAGCAATCAGCCCCAGCATTTT
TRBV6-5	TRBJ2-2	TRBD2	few	CASSYDAGDGELFF	TGTGCCAGCAGTTACGATGCGGGAGACGGGGAGCTGTTTTTT
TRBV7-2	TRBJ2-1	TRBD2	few	CASSSPTSGRAREQFF	TGTGCCAGCAGCAGTCCGACTAGCGGGAGGGCCCGGGAGCAGTTCTTC
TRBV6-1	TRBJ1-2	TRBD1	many	CASSTTTGTGGYTF	TGTGCCAGCAGCACAACGACAGGGACTGGGGGCTACACCTTC
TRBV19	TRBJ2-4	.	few	CASSIVPGQYIQYF	TGTGCCAGTAGTATAGTACCCGGACAGTACATTCAGTACTTC
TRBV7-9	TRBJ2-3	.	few	CASSFDSTDTQYF	TGTGCCAGCAGCTTCGACAGCACAGATACGCAGTATTTT
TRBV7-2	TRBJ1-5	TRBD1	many	CASSLTGQPDSNQPQHF	TGTGCCAGCAGCTTAACGGGACAGCCAGATAGCAATCAGCCCCAGCATTTT
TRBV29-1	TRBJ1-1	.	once	CSVGQGLGQAFF	TGCAGCGTTGGGCAGGGCCTGGGGCAAGCTTTCTTT
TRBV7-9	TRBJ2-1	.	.	CASSPGHEQFF	TGTGCCAGCAGCCCCGGCCATGAGCAGTTCTTC
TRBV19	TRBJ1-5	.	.	CASSAGPGRGGNQPQHF	TGTGCCAGTAGCGCCGGGCCAGGGAGAGGAGGCAATCAGCCCCAGCATTTT
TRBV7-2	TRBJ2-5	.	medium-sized	CASSLVGGQETQYF	TGTGCCAGCAGCTTAGTGGGCGGTCAAGAGACCCAGTACTTC
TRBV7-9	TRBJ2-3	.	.	CASSLAPTGAGSDTQYF	TGTGCCAGCAGCTTAGCTCCCACGGGGGCGGGATCAGATACGCAGTATTTT
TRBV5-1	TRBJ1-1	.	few	CASSLEAPGGIGTEAFF	TGCGCCAGCAGCTTAGAGGCCCCCGGGGGGATTGGCACTGAAGCTTTCTTT
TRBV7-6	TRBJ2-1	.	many	CASSLEGLRGYNEQFF	TGTGCCAGCAGCTTAGAGGGACTTCGGGGGTACAATGAGCAGTTCTTC
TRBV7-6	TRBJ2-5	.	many	CASSLALSETQYF	TGTGCCAGCAGCTTAGCACTGAGTGAGACCCAGTACTTC
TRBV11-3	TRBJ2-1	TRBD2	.	CASSLVKLAGGEQFF	TGTGCCAGCAGCTTAGTCAAACTAGCGGGTGGTGAGCAGTTCTTC
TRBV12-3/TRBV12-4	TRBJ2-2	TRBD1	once	CASSLGQGADVNTGELFF	TGTGCCAGCAGTCTAGGACAGGGGGCGGACGTTAACACCGGGGAGCTGTTTTTT